These T cell receptor beta chains were read from a single sample in a study of CXCR3-negative and CXCR3-positive naive CD8 T cells. TCRdb reprocessed the 5' RACE reads, with one entry per CDR3 protein and no DNA. This table holds about 92,000 distinct CDR3 sequences. The specimen was naive CXCR3- CD8+ T cells from blood. The receptor source for this set is a human donor in good health. Some clones in this sample may be carry-over from other donors' samples. Both conserved end residues are part of each CDR3.

J: TRBJ2-1
V: TRBV12-3/TRBV12-4
CDR3: CASSPEAGGPYNEQFF

J: TRBJ2-7
V: TRBV6-6
CDR3: CASSYSIVTGDEQYF

J: TRBJ2-1
V: TRBV2
CDR3: CASSEASGAAYNEQFF

J: TRBJ2-7
V: TRBV13
CDR3: CASSSRTREYDLSYEQYF

J: TRBJ2-7
V: TRBV20-1
CDR3: CSALGSFTGVPTYEQYF

J: TRBJ2-7
V: TRBV7-2
CDR3: CASRIQGQDYEQYF

J: TRBJ2-4
V: TRBV28
CDR3: CASSYRTGGQNIQYF

J: TRBJ2-7
V: TRBV28
CDR3: CASSFGGRADEQYF

J: TRBJ2-1
V: TRBV29-1
CDR3: CSETLDYNEQFF

J: TRBJ2-1
V: TRBV9
CDR3: CASSVVAGEGNEQFF

J: TRBJ2-1
V: TRBV7-3
CDR3: CASSPSTGYNEQFF

J: TRBJ2-7
V: TRBV7-9
CDR3: CASSLGEEQYF

J: TRBJ2-7
V: TRBV29-1
CDR3: CSVVVVPMSSYEQYF

J: TRBJ1-2
V: TRBV19
CDR3: CASTFGTGAHYGYTF

J: TRBJ2-1
V: TRBV5-4
CDR3: CASSPGAGPDNEQFF